The source of this T cell receptor (beta chain) is a study of cytomegalovirus exposure and HLA in healthy donors. Study as a whole: HLA-typed donors contributed around 88 million unique TCRs, which were held in an early data release.

About this clone: The antigen remains undetermined.

The CDR3 runs 17 residues. CDR1 and CDR2 (germline): SGHRS, YFSETQ. Trimming removed 4 bases from V and 8 bases from J; junction bases left unmatched: 18. Sampled while nominally healthy, donors likely had unrecorded immune exposures. 13 Jbeta primers and 60 Vbeta primers were used for the PCR. TCRdb keeps only in-frame clones here, not all; method: immunoSEQ multiplex PCR. The sample comprises more than 90,000 clones, over 75% of which are singletons, and about 3.8% rests with the top ten. General study findings and limits: Some V segments (TRBV6-2 and TRBV6-3 among them) were excluded as indistinguishable. Presence/absence analyses rested on an assumption that sequencing depth was roughly uniform across donors.

This chain uses TRBV5-1 with TRBJ1-2, with TRBD1 identical over 9 bases. The TCR was taken from a man over 45 in good health and CMV-seronegative. The source material was PBMCs. The CDR3 nucleotides are TGCGCCAGCAGCACTACAGGGGGCGCTGAGTTCGGGGGAGGCTACACCTTC. Protein sequence: CASSTTGGAEFGGGYTF.